This is a list of T cell receptor beta chains from one sample in a study of blood T cell dynamics during melanoma immunotherapy. Sequencing used immunoSEQ multiplex PCR; TCRdb keeps in-frame clones, though not all of them. The profile shows some 9,900 clones, 65% to 90% of them singletons. The source material was blood, sampled from a patient treated with checkpoint blockade. The receptor source for this set is a human donor with melanoma. The CDR3 runs from the conserved cysteine through the conserved F or W. D genes are given only for firm matches. Rows may omit the clone size; those that give it use once, few, many or a size class.

TRBJ2-5,TRBV6-4,15,NA,TRBD2,TGTGCCAGCAGTGAGACTAGCGGGGGGCAAGAGACCCAGTACTTC,CASSETSGGQETQYF
TRBJ1-4,TRBV5-4,15,NA,TRBD1,TGTGCCAGCAGCGTTCAGGGGGCGTCTAATGAAAAACTGTTTTTT,CASSVQGASNEKLFF
TRBJ1-2,TRBV27,13,NA,NA,TGTGCCAGCAGTTTAAACGTGGGTGCGGGCTACACCTTC,CASSLNVGAGYTF
TRBJ2-1,TRBV7-3,13,NA,NA,TGTGCCAGCAGTCCAACGGGGGTCAATGAGCAGTTCTTC,CASSPTGVNEQFF
TRBJ1-2,TRBV27,14,NA,TRBD1,TGTGCCAGCCGCGCTGGACAGGGGATCTATGGCTACACCTTC,CASRAGQGIYGYTF
TRBJ2-3,TRBV2,14,NA,NA,TGTGCCAGCAGTGGGTTAAGGGGGTGGCTTACGCAGTATTTT,CASSGLRGWLTQYF
TRBJ2-1,TRBV30,11,NA,NA,TGTGCCTGGGGCAAAGTCAATGAGCAGTTCTTC,CAWGKVNEQFF
TRBJ2-1,TRBV5-1,14,NA,NA,TGCGCCAGCAGCTTGGCCGGCCAGGCGGATGAGCAGTTCTTC,CASSLAGQADEQFF
TRBJ2-1,TRBV2,13,NA,TRBD1,TGTGCCAAGGACAGGGAACCCTACAATGAGCAGTTCTTC,CAKDREPYNEQFF
TRBJ2-3,TRBV5-5,14,NA,NA,TGTGCCAGCAGTTCCGGGAGCGGCCCAGATACGCAGTATTTT,CASSSGSGPDTQYF
TRBJ2-1,TRBV18,14,once,NA,TGTGCCAGCTCACCCTTGGGCGCGATCAATGAGCAGTTCTTC,CASSPLGAINEQFF
TRBJ1-2,TRBV4-2,16,few,NA,TGTGCCAGCAGCCAAGATGTTTTGACATCGGGCTATGGCTACACCTTC,CASSQDVLTSGYGYTF
TRBJ2-5,TRBV5-4,14,few,NA,TGTGCCAGCAGGAAAGACTTTCAGGAGGAGACCCAGTACTTC,CASRKDFQEETQYF
TRBJ2-5,TRBV6-1,18,NA,TRBD2,TGTGCCAGCAGTGATTCGCTAGCGGGGGCCCAATTTCAAGAGACCCAGTACTTC,CASSDSLAGAQFQETQYF
TRBJ1-1,TRBV9,15,NA,NA,TGTGCCAGCAGCCCTCAGTCGGGGGCGCCCACTGAAGCTTTCTTT,CASSPQSGAPTEAFF
TRBJ1-2,TRBV6-1,14,NA,NA,TGTGCCAGCAGTGAAGCTATGTTATCCTATGGCTACACCTTC,CASSEAMLSYGYTF
TRBJ2-2,TRBV19,14,NA,TRBD1,TGTGCCAGTAGTTGGGGACAGGCCTCCGGGGAGCTGTTTTTT,CASSWGQASGELFF
TRBJ1-2,TRBV6-6,14,NA,NA,TGTGCCAGCAGCCCTGGTGGGGTACTGGATGGCTACACCTTC,CASSPGGVLDGYTF
TRBJ2-5,TRBV19,15,NA,NA,TGTGCCAGTAGTCCCTTGGACAGACGGGAGGAGACCCAGTACTTC,CASSPLDRREETQYF
TRBJ1-1,TRBV18,14,NA,NA,TGTGCCAGCTCACTACAAGAGGGGAACACTGAAGCTTTCTTT,CASSLQEGNTEAFF
TRBJ2-3,TRBV2,14,once,NA,TGTGCCAGCAGTGAAAGGGGGTGGACAGATACGCAGTATTTT,CASSERGWTDTQYF
TRBJ2-2,TRBV9,15,NA,NA,TGTGCCAGCAGCGAACAGGGTTTTGGGACCGGGGAGCTGTTTTTT,CASSEQGFGTGELFF
TRBJ1-5,TRBV10-2,15,NA,NA,TGCGCCAGCAGTGAGTCGGGCGGAAGCAATCAGCCCCAGCATTTT,CASSESGGSNQPQHF
TRBJ1-2,TRBV7-2,15,NA,TRBD1,TGTGCCAGCAGACCGACAGGGGGCAACTTCTATGGCTACACCTTC,CASRPTGGNFYGYTF
TRBJ1-2,TRBV6-4,15,once,TRBD1,TGTGCCAGCAGTTCGGGACAGGGAGGGACCTATGGCTACACCTTC,CASSSGQGGTYGYTF
TRBJ2-1,TRBV13,19,NA,TRBD1,TGTGCCAGCACCTACGTGGACAGGGGTCTACCGAGCTCCTACAATGAGCAGTTCTTC,CASTYVDRGLPSSYNEQFF
TRBJ1-2,TRBV10-3,16,few,NA,TGTGCCATCAGTCCTACCGGGACACCGACTAGTAAAGGCTACACCTTC,CAISPTGTPTSKGYTF
TRBJ1-4,TRBV2,15,few,NA,TGTGCCAGCAGCGCTCGACAGCTCACTAATGAAAAACTGTTTTTT,CASSARQLTNEKLFF
TRBJ1-2,TRBV6-5,14,once,TRBD1,TGTGCCAGCAGAATGACAGGGGGTATATATGGCTACACCTTC,CASRMTGGIYGYTF
TRBJ2-7,TRBV5-1,14,NA,NA,TGCGCCAGCAGCTCTCGGACAGCTTCCTACGAGCAGTACTTC,CASSSRTASYEQYF
TRBJ2-4,TRBV7-2,16,NA,TRBD1,TGTGCCAGCAGCCGAATTGCGACAGGGGGAAGGAACATTCAGTACTTC,CASSRIATGGRNIQYF
TRBJ1-1,TRBV5-1,17,NA,NA,TGCGCCAGCAGCTTGGACAACTACAGGGCGGTCGGCACTGAAGCTTTCTTT,CASSLDNYRAVGTEAFF
TRBJ2-5,TRBV18,15,NA,NA,TGTGCCAGCTCACCAGTCAGCCAAAACCAAGAGACCCAGTACTTC,CASSPVSQNQETQYF
TRBJ2-2,TRBV6-1,16,NA,NA,TGTGCCAGCAGTGAAAATTCGGGGGTCTACACCGGGGAGCTGTTTTTT,CASSENSGVYTGELFF
TRBJ1-5,TRBV11-2,15,NA,NA,TGTGCCAGCAGCTTAGACACAGGGTTCAATCAGCCCCAGCATTTT,CASSLDTGFNQPQHF
TRBJ2-5,TRBV4-1,17,NA,TRBD1,TGCGCCAGCAGCCAAGATGCGCAGGGGGCTCAGCAAGAGACCCAGTACTTC,CASSQDAQGAQQETQYF
TRBJ2-7,TRBV7-8,13,NA,NA,TGTGCCAGCAGCTTAGACAGGGCGGGCGAGCAGTACTTC,CASSLDRAGEQYF
TRBJ1-1,TRBV6-4,13,NA,NA,TGTGCCAGCAGTGACTCGAATGCGGGTAACGCTTTCTTT,CASSDSNAGNAFF
TRBJ1-5,TRBV6-4,16,NA,NA,TGTGCCAGCAGTGACTCGGGCGGGAAGGCCAATCAGCCCCAGCATTTT,CASSDSGGKANQPQHF
TRBJ2-3,TRBV9,16,NA,TRBD1,TGTGCCAGCAGCGTAGAAGGACAGGGGAACACAGATACGCAGTATTTT,CASSVEGQGNTDTQYF
TRBJ1-1,TRBV19,13,once,NA,TGTGCCAGTAGTCCGGTCATGAACACTGAAGCTTTCTTT,CASSPVMNTEAFF
TRBJ2-7,TRBV5-1,15,NA,TRBD1,TGCGCCAGCAGCTCCGTACAGGGGGCATCCTACGAGCAGTACTTC,CASSSVQGASYEQYF
TRBJ2-2,TRBV7-2,15,NA,NA,TGTGCCAACCCACCTGGGGGCCTGAGCACCGGGGAGCTGTTTTTT,CANPPGGLSTGELFF
TRBJ2-2,TRBV5-4,15,once,TRBD1,TGTGCCAGCAGCTTGGGGACAGGGGACACCGGGGAGCTGTTTTTT,CASSLGTGDTGELFF
TRBJ1-1,TRBV5-1,16,NA,TRBD1,TGCGCCAGCAGCTTGCGGGGGACAGGGCAGGGCACTGAAGCTTTCTTT,CASSLRGTGQGTEAFF